This TCR beta chain emerged from a study of yellow fever vaccine responses in identical twins. Findings of the study overall: Reports say the vaccine T cell response in twins looked partly convergent and partly personalized.

Concerning this clonotype: Its antigen remains unidentified.

TCRdb reanalysed the RT-PCR reads using MiXCR and keeps one entry per CDR3 protein. The table includes around 20,000 distinct CDR3 sequences, about 61% detected once. Trimming cost V 5 bases and J 1 base, with 14 bases left between them. Germline V gene data show CDR1 as SGHAT and CDR2 as FQNNGV. The CDR3 length is 15 residues. This sequence joins TRBV11-2 and TRBJ1-1, with a possible D match to TRBD1 (6 bases). The clonotype comes from a woman between 18 and 29 years old who received the yellow fever vaccine. The sample was T cells from blood (PBMCs), unsorted or a sorted subset (not recorded which), taken before or after yellow fever vaccination (not recorded which). In DNA, the CDR3 is TGTGCCAGCAGCGGAGCCAGGGGTCGGAACACTGAAGCTTTCTTT. Translating it yields CASSGARGRNTEAFF.